These 27 T cell receptor beta chains were all obtained from the same sample, sequenced in a study of shared clonotypes between healthy human individuals. The table came from immunoSEQ multiplex PCR; TCRdb's copy has only in-frame clones and leaves some out. The sample carries hundreds of thousands of clones, 70% to 80% recorded once. Sample: PBMCs. These receptors were obtained from a woman in her forties in good health. Some clones in this sample may be carry-over from other donors' samples.

V is TRBV5-1 and J is TRBJ2-7, with D unresolved. Trimming took off 3 bases at V and 6 bases at J, with 13 bases between the two ends. CDR3 size: 13 residues. Germline CDR1 SGHRS, CDR2 YFSETQ. The DNA for the CDR3 is TGCGCCAGCAGCTCCTCCGTCGGTCTCGAGCAGTACTTC. Translated, it gives CASSSSVGLEQYF.

The table lists this clone with a count of one. A much larger clone lies one base from this, so it may be a read error. This chain joins TRBV6-1 and TRBJ2-1; D ambiguous. Germline values: CDR1 MNHNS, CDR2 SASEGT. Trimming cost V 5 bases and J 0 bases, with 5 bases left between them. CDR3 length: 13 amino acids. The CDR3 DNA reads as TGTGCCAGCAGTACCGACTCCTACAATGAGCAGTTCTTC. Amino acid sequence: CASSTDSYNEQFF.

As to this clone: The sample has other DNA sequences that encode this CDR3 too. J is TRBJ2-1 and V is TRBV11-2; perhaps D is TRBD1 or TRBD2 (7 bases each). The CDR3 spans 14 residues. The germline CDR1 and CDR2 sequences are SGHAT and FQNNGV. Trimming took off 1 base at V and 13 bases at J, with 17 bases between the two ends. In nucleotides, the CDR3 is TGTGCCAGCAGCTTAGGGGGGAGGGGGCCCTTTCAGTTCTTC. It specifies CASSLGGRGPFQFF.

The V gene is TRBV21-1, the J gene TRBJ2-7; the D segment call TRBD2 is taken from the table without a DNA check. TRBV21-1 is a pseudogene. This CDR3 spans 10 amino acids. This CDR3 is CASPGSEQYF. As DNA, the CDR3 is TGTGCCAGCCCGGGGTCCGAGCAGTACTTC.

On this clone itself: The sample holds other DNA sequences that translate to the same CDR3. The rearrangement uses TRBV7-3 and TRBJ2-1, with TRBD2 identical over 10 bases. The V and J ends lost 5 bases and 0 bases, in that order; junction bases with no gene match: 4. Germline V gene sequence: CDR1 SGHTA, CDR2 FQGTGA. CDR3 length: 16 amino acids. The CDR3 coding sequence is TGTGCCAGCAGCCCCCGGACTAGCGGCTCCTACAATGAGCAGTTCTTC. Protein: CASSPRTSGSYNEQFF.

This clone was counted a few times. The rearrangement uses TRBV18 and TRBJ2-2; the D gene is possibly TRBD1 (6 bases). Per the germline V gene, CDR1 is KGHSH and CDR2 is LQKENI. There are 16 residues in the CDR3. V was cut by 3 bases and J by 3 bases, with 14 bases left in between. The CDR3 is CASSPSGAGDTGELFF. The DNA for the CDR3 is TGTGCCAGCTCACCCTCAGGGGCCGGAGACACCGGGGAGCTGTTTTTT.

The chain joins TRBV28 to TRBJ1-5; 9 bases are shared with TRBD1. This CDR3 region has 17 residues. Germline CDR1 reads MDHEN; CDR2 reads SYDVKM. V lost 6 bases and J lost 2; bases outside the gene matches: 11. The CDR3 spells CASSTLRQGGGNQPQHF. The CDR3 DNA follows: TGTGCCAGCAGCACCCTTCGACAGGGGGGCGGCAATCAGCCCCAGCATTTT.

The rearrangement uses TRBV7-2 and TRBJ2-7; TRBD2 matches at 15 bases. Germline CDR1 is SGHTA and CDR2 is FQGNSA. CDR3 size: 16 residues. V shed 6 bases and J 7 bases; nucleotides not matched to a gene: 10. CDR3 sequence: CASSFGTSGRRGEQYF. CDR3 DNA: TGTGCCAGCAGTTTCGGGACTAGCGGGAGGAGAGGTGAGCAGTACTTC.

The rearrangement links TRBV29-1 to TRBJ1-2, with unresolved D. Per the germline V gene, CDR1 is SQVTM and CDR2 is ANQGSEA. Trimming pared 2 bases from V and 7 bases from J, leaving 23 bases between. The CDR3 sequence is 16 residues long. The CDR3 DNA is TGCAGCGTTGAAACTCTAAGAGGGCAATATATAGGTGGCTACACCTTC. Translation gives CSVETLRGQYIGGYTF. The full variable domain, its missing parts supplied by reference TRBV29-1 and TRBJ1-2, is SAVISQKPSRDICQRGTSLTIQCQVDSQVTMMFWYRQQPGQSLTLIATANQGSEATYESGFVIDKFPISRPNLTFSTLTVSNMSPEDSSIYLCSVETLRGQYIGGYTFGSGTRLTVV.

The V gene is TRBV19, the J gene TRBJ1-2, with TRBD1 identical over 7 bases. The CDR3 contains 14 residues. CDR1 and CDR2 from the germline V gene are LNHDA and SQIVND (reference sequence). After removal of 4 bases from V and 2 bases from J, the junction contained 4 bases not matched to a gene. The CDR3 loop reads CASSTNRGNYGYTF. Written as DNA, the CDR3 is TGTGCCAGTAGTACGAACAGGGGAAACTATGGCTACACCTTC.

Comment on this clone: A far larger clone is off by one base, so a read error is likely. The chain couples TRBV5-6 to TRBJ1-2; 9 nucleotides agree with TRBD1. CDR1 is SGHDT and CDR2 is YYEEEE in the germline V gene. The CDR3 runs to 16 residues. The CDR3 coding sequence is TGTGCCTGCAGCGATTTGGGACAGGGATTGAACTATGGCTACACCTTC. Amino acid sequence: CACSDLGQGLNYGYTF.

The chain employs TRBV18 and TRBJ2-5; no reliable D call. CDR3 length equals 15 residues. With 3 bases removed from V and 5 bases from J, the gap between germline ends came to 16 bases. Germline CDR1 KGHSH, CDR2 LQKENI. In DNA form, the CDR3 reads TGTGCCAGCTCACCCCAACCCTGGCGGTGGGAGACCCAGTACTTC. Translation: CASSPQPWRWETQYF.

This sequence joins TRBV27 and TRBJ2-3; D ambiguous. The germline CDR1 and CDR2 sequences are MNHEY and SMNVEV (reference sequence). V shed 2 bases and J shed 1 base, with 10 bases lying between them. CDR3 length: 15 residues. The CDR3 DNA sequence: TGTGCCAGCAGTTTACTGGCCATCGGCACAGATACGCAGTATTTT. The encoded protein is CASSLLAIGTDTQYF.

V usage is TRBV5-1 and J usage is TRBJ2-7, with 16 bases identical to TRBD2. Germline V gives CDR1 SGHRS, CDR2 YFSETQ. This CDR3 spans 15 amino acids. J gave up 7 bases and V 5 bases, and 6 bases lay outside the gene matches. CDR3 DNA: TGCGCCAGCAGACCCCCGGGACTAGCGGGAGGGGAGCAGTACTTC. This translates into CASRPPGLAGGEQYF. The variable domain in full, with the rest retrieved from reference TRBV5-1 and TRBJ2-7, is KAGVTQTPRYLIKTRGQQVTLSCSPISGHRSVSWYQQTPGQGLQFLFEYFSETQRNKGNFPGRFSGRQFSNSRSEMNVSTLELGDSALYLCASRPPGLAGGEQYFGPGTRLTVT.

The CDR3 nucleotides read TGTGCCAGCACCTCATACAGGGGAATTTACAATGAGCAGTTCTTC. This codes for CASTSYRGIYNEQFF. The V gene is TRBV5-8, the J gene TRBJ2-1, with 7 bases aligning to TRBD1. V lost 6 bases, J lost 4 bases, and 10 bases stayed unmatched. The CDR3 spans 15 residues. CDR1 SGHTS and CDR2 YDEGEE come from the germline V gene.

DNA of the CDR3: TGTGCCAGCTCATCTCAGTCGAACACTGAAGCTTTCTTT. Translation gives CASSSQSNTEAFF. The chain has TRBV18 and TRBJ1-1, with D unclear. Germline V gene data show CDR1 as KGHSH and CDR2 as LQKENI. The CDR3 totals 13 residues. Between the trimmed V and J ends, which lost 5 bases and 1 base, there was a span of 8 bases.

Concerning this clone itself: This may arise from a read error, as a much more abundant clone is one base away. V and J are TRBV9 and TRBJ1-1; the D is unclear. The V gene's germline CDR1 is SGDLS and CDR2 YYNGEE. V was pared by 3 bases and J by 1 base, with 7 bases between. The CDR3 has 13 amino acids. This CDR3 is CASSAHRNTEAFF. In nucleotides, the CDR3 is TGTGCCAGCAGCGCCCACAGGAACACTGAAGCTTTCTTT.

The rearrangement joins TRBV11-3 to TRBJ2-5, with D perhaps matching TRBD2 (6 bases). The CDR3 is made up of 14 amino acids. Germline CDR1 and CDR2: SGHNT and YENEEA. V was shortened by 5 bases and J by 5 bases, with 15 bases between the two germline ends. CDR3 nucleotide sequence: TGTGCCAGCAGCCCAACCGCCGGGAGTGAGACCCAGTACTTC. Translating it yields CASSPTAGSETQYF.

CDR3 amino acids: CSGIESYNEQFF. The CDR3 bases are TGCAGCGGAATAGAATCCTACAATGAGCAGTTCTTC. The rearrangement joins TRBV29-1 to TRBJ2-1, with D unresolved. The V end lost 7 bases, the J end lost 1 base, and 8 bases lay between the germline ends. The CDR3 length is 12 residues. Looked up from germline, CDR1 is SQVTM and CDR2 is ANQGSEA.

The gene calls are TRBV18 and TRBJ2-7; D ambiguous. The CDR3 contains 14 residues. Germline V CDR1 and CDR2: KGHSH, LQKENI. V lost 3 bases and J lost 0, with 9 bases in between. The CDR3 is CASSPEKDSYEQYF. CDR3 DNA: TGTGCCAGCTCACCGGAAAAGGACTCCTACGAGCAGTACTTC. Filled out from reference TRBV18 and TRBJ2-7, the complete variable domain reads NAGVMQNPRHLVRRRGQEARLRCSPMKGHSHVYWYRQLPEEGLKFMVYLQKENIIDESGMPKERFSAEFPKEGPSILRIQQVVRGDSAAYFCASSPEKDSYEQYFGPGTRLTVT.

V gene TRBV5-5 combines with J gene TRBJ2-1, with 14 bases aligning to TRBD2. J gave up 9 bases and V 1 base, and 6 bases lay outside the gene matches. Germline V gene data show CDR1 as SGHKS and CDR2 as YYEKEE (reference sequence). The CDR3 has 16 residues. The chain's CDR3 is CASSLPGLAGGIEQFF. CDR3 in DNA: TGTGCCAGCAGCTTGCCTGGACTAGCGGGAGGTATTGAGCAGTTCTTC.

V is TRBV6-5 and J is TRBJ2-1; no clear D gene. CDR1 and CDR2 from the germline V gene are MNHEY and SVGAGI. This CDR3 has 13 amino acids. With 6 bases removed from V and 7 bases from J, the gap between germline ends came to 13 bases. The CDR3 region is CASSSRGRNEQFF. CDR3 in DNA: TGTGCCAGCAGCTCCCGCGGTAGGAATGAGCAGTTCTTC.

A word on this clone: It may be a read error: a sequence one base away is much more abundant. V usage is TRBV5-4 and J usage is TRBJ1-1; TRBD1 might be the D (5 bases). This CDR3 comprises 14 residues. With 4 bases removed from V and 1 base from J, the gap between germline ends came to 11 bases. CDR1 is SGHNT and CDR2 is YYREEE in the germline V gene (reference sequence). CDR3 amino acids: CASSIGTANTEAFF. The CDR3 DNA is TGTGCCAGCAGCATCGGGACGGCGAACACTGAAGCTTTCTTT.

The chain employs TRBV29-1 and TRBJ2-1; D is uncertain. Per the germline V gene, CDR1 is SQVTM and CDR2 is ANQGSEA. This CDR3 comprises 15 residues. V was trimmed by 1 base and J by 0 bases, leaving 10 bases between them. The CDR3 is CSVEGSSSSYNEQFF. CDR3 sequence (DNA): TGCAGCGTTGAAGGATCGTCGAGCTCCTACAATGAGCAGTTCTTC.

The V gene is TRBV2, the J gene TRBJ2-7, with TRBD1 matching 9 bases. Germline loops: CDR1 SNHLY, CDR2 FYNNEI. This CDR3 region has 15 residues. J lost 5 bases, V lost 6 bases, and 11 bases had no gene match. The CDR3 bases are TGTGCCAGCAGCGACCTCAGACAGGGGGACCACGAGCAGTACTTC. Translation gives CASSDLRQGDHEQYF.

The V and J genes are TRBV5-4 and TRBJ2-1, with TRBD2 identical over 12 bases. Germline lookup yields CDR1 SGHNT and CDR2 YYREEE (reference sequence). V gave up 1 base and J gave up 6 bases; unmatched junction bases: 11. This CDR3 contains 18 residues. The CDR3 sequence is CASSLSLRLAGVGNEQFF. CDR3 DNA: TGTGCCAGCAGCTTGTCACTACGACTAGCGGGAGTTGGCAATGAGCAGTTCTTC.

V usage is TRBV18 and J usage is TRBJ2-2; 12 nucleotides match TRBD2. The junction had 2 bases not matched to a gene; V was cut back by 1 base and J by 5 bases. The CDR3 consists of 16 residues. CDR1 is KGHSH and CDR2 is LQKENI in the germline V gene. Here the CDR3 reads CASSPRGTSGTGELFF. CDR3 DNA sequence: TGTGCCAGCTCACCACGGGGGACTAGCGGGACCGGGGAGCTGTTTTTT.